What follows is one T cell receptor (beta chain) and its context. The sample originates from a study of blood T cell repertoires in COVID-19. Study overall: Collection of acute and convalescent COVID-19 samples took place in the United States, Italy and Spain. PBMCs, B-cell-depleted T cells, or T cells were the source of the cDNA or gDNA that made up the material.

The J segment lost 4 bases and the V segment lost 0 bases, leaving 5 bases of the junction unmatched. This CDR3 region has 17 residues. Per germline, CDR1 WSHSY and CDR2 SAAADI. In the study's own analysis: The authors estimated nucleated cell counts from reference gene primer amplification. The data were produced by immunoSEQ multiplex PCR, yet TCRdb's version contains in-frame clones alone and is incomplete. That table supplies the V and J calls and clone size; D and trimming were determined from the DNA. This table holds approximately 170,000 clones, roughly 70% found once. Sequences were obtained from peripheral blood. The chain links TRBV10-2 to TRBJ2-2; 10 positions match TRBD1. The clonotype originates from a woman aged 80 or over with acute or convalescent COVID-19. In DNA, the CDR3 is TGCGCCAGCAGTGAGTCGCCGGGACAGGGGCCCACCGGGGAGCTGTTTTTT. The encoded protein is CASSESPGQGPTGELFF.